The 25 T cell receptor beta chains given below trace back to one sample, sequenced in a study of blood T cell repertoires in COVID-19. Profiling relied on immunoSEQ multiplex PCR, and the TCRdb table lists in-frame clones only, not all of them. The table has approximately 230,000 clones, 65% to 85% seen once; the top ten hold over 3%. Sequenced material: peripheral blood. The receptors were gathered from a woman aged 40 to 50 with active or convalescent COVID-19.

This chain joins TRBV28 and TRBJ2-1; weak D call: TRBD1 (5 bases). Trimming cost V 2 bases and J 7 bases, with 15 bases left between them. This CDR3 is 15 amino acids long. Germline CDR1 reads MDHEN; CDR2 reads SYDVKM. Written as DNA, the CDR3 is TGTGCCAGCAGTTTAGGGGCGGCCAGCTCAAATGAGCAGTTCTTC. This gives the protein CASSLGAASSNEQFF.

This clone was picked up a small number of times. The rearrangement joins TRBV11-2 to TRBJ1-2; no firm D call. This CDR3 comprises 15 residues. V was clipped by 5 bases and J by 3 bases, with 16 bases between them. Germline CDR1 and CDR2: SGHAT and FQNNGV. The CDR3 region has the DNA TGTGCCAGCAGCCCGATCGAACGGACTCACTATGGCTACACCTTC. Encoded protein: CASSPIERTHYGYTF.

The rearrangement uses TRBV11-2 and TRBJ1-5; no definite D call. Germline loops: CDR1 SGHAT, CDR2 FQNNGV. The V end lost 1 base, the J end lost 0 bases, and 4 bases lay between the germline ends. This CDR3 has 14 residues. For the CDR3, the DNA is TGTGCCAGCAGCTTAGCAGGTAGCAATCAGCCCCAGCATTTT. Amino acid sequence: CASSLAGSNQPQHF.

The rearrangement uses TRBV5-6 and TRBJ1-1; 10 positions match TRBD1. Per the germline V gene, CDR1 is SGHDT and CDR2 is YYEEEE. The J segment lost 1 base and the V segment lost 4 bases, leaving 7 bases of the junction unmatched. The CDR3 totals 16 residues. The CDR3 bases are TGTGCCAGCAGCCTGGGACAGGGGAGGGGGAACACTGAAGCTTTCTTT. This encodes CASSLGQGRGNTEAFF.

The chain is built from TRBV30 and TRBJ1-2, with 8 bases matching TRBD1. Germline CDR1 reads GTSNPN; CDR2 reads SVGIG (reference sequence). The CDR3 runs to 13 residues. J was trimmed by 8 bases and V by 2 bases; bases with no gene match: 7. The CDR3 sequence is CAWSRDRGNGYTF. In DNA form, the CDR3 reads TGTGCCTGGAGTCGAGACAGGGGTAACGGCTACACCTTC.

The table lists this clone with a few counts. This CDR3 is also generated by other DNA sequences in the sample. The rearrangement joins TRBV5-1 to TRBJ2-3; maybe TRBD2 (7 bases). Trimming removed 0 bases at V and 4 bases at J, with 12 bases between. This CDR3 has 15 residues. Germline V gene lookup returns CDR1 SGHRS and CDR2 YFSETQ. The CDR3 DNA is TGCGCCAGCAGCTTGGGAGGGGGGGCACCAGATACGCAGTATTTT. Its protein product is CASSLGGGAPDTQYF.

V is TRBV15 and J is TRBJ1-2; TRBD1 matches at 7 bases. The germline V gene has CDR1 LNHNV and CDR2 YYDKDF (reference sequence). CDR3 length equals 16 residues. The junction had 14 bases not matched to a gene; V was cut back by 6 bases and J by 4 bases. For the CDR3, the DNA is TGTGCCACCAGGGACTCAAGGACAGGCTATACCTATGGCTACACCTTC. Protein product: CATRDSRTGYTYGYTF.

This clone came up a few times. The V call is TRBV10-3, the J call TRBJ2-3, with 7 nucleotides matching TRBD2. The CDR3 runs to 14 residues. The germline CDR1 and CDR2 sequences are ENHRY and SYGVKD. V shed 6 bases, J shed 4 bases, and the junction held 7 bases outside the gene matches. This chain's CDR3 is CAISIGLEADTQYF. CDR3 DNA: TGTGCCATCAGCATAGGACTAGAAGCAGATACGCAGTATTTT.

The chain recombines TRBV4-1 with TRBJ1-5; D not resolved. Germline V CDR1 and CDR2: MGHRA, YSYEKL. The CDR3 length is 16 residues. V was cut by 3 bases and J by 3 bases, with 15 bases left in between. CDR3 region: CASSHDYTVSNQPQHF. CDR3 nucleotide sequence: TGCGCCAGCAGCCACGACTACACCGTGTCCAATCAGCCCCAGCATTTT.

The CDR3 region has the DNA TGTGCCAGCAGCCATTCCCGGGATCACTATGGCTACACCTTC. This encodes CASSHSRDHYGYTF. The J gene is TRBJ1-2, the V gene TRBV3-1 (or the pseudogene TRBV3-2); D gene unclear. The V end was cut by 3 bases, the J end by 3 bases, with 11 bases between. CDR3 length equals 14 residues. Germline V gene sequence: CDR1 LGHDT, CDR2 YNNKEL (reference sequence).

The gene calls are TRBV11-2 and TRBJ2-5, with 9 bases lining up with TRBD1. The CDR3 runs to 15 residues. With V trimmed by 4 bases and J by 10 bases, 13 bases remained unmatched. Germline values: CDR1 SGHAT, CDR2 FQNNGV. The CDR3 loop is CASSSPRDRVGGQYF. The CDR3 coding sequence is TGTGCCAGCAGCTCACCCCGGGACAGGGTGGGTGGCCAGTACTTC. Drawing the rest from reference TRBV11-2 and TRBJ2-5, the complete variable domain is EAGVAQSPRYKIIEKRQSVAFWCNPISGHATLYWYQQILGQGPKLLIQFQNNGVVDDSQLPKDRFSAERLKGVDSTLKIQPAKLEDSAVYLCASSSPRDRVGGQYFGPGTRLLVL.

The chain employs TRBV5-1 and TRBJ2-3; 8 nucleotides match TRBD1. The J segment lost 0 bases and the V segment lost 3 bases, leaving 6 bases of the junction unmatched. The CDR3 is made up of 16 amino acids. Per the germline V gene, CDR1 is SGHRS and CDR2 is YFSETQ. As DNA, the CDR3 is TGCGCCAGCAGCTCCGGGACAGGAACTAGCACAGATACGCAGTATTTT. Amino acids: CASSSGTGTSTDTQYF.

The chain is built from TRBV3-1 (or the pseudogene TRBV3-2) and TRBJ1-4, with 7 bases fitting TRBD1. After removal of 4 bases from V and 2 bases from J, the junction contained 7 bases not matched to a gene. This CDR3 is 16 amino acids long. Looked up from germline, CDR1 is LGHDT and CDR2 is YNNKEL (reference sequence). CDR3 DNA sequence: TGTGCCAGCAGCCGGGGCGGGACAGCCACTAATGAAAAACTGTTTTTT. Translated: CASSRGGTATNEKLFF.

This clone occurred a few times. The V call is TRBV5-1, the J call TRBJ2-1, with TRBD2 as a possible D gene (6 bases). V lost 2 bases and J lost 4, with 16 bases in between. CDR1 and CDR2 from the germline V gene are SGHRS and YFSETQ. The CDR3 sequence is 16 residues long. The CDR3 coding sequence is TGCGCCAGCAGCTTTCGTGGGGGGATACGGTACAATGAGCAGTTCTTC. It is translated as CASSFRGGIRYNEQFF.

V gene TRBV2 combines with J gene TRBJ1-2; TRBD1 might be the D (5 bases). CDR3 length: 12 amino acids. V was clipped by 3 bases and J by 7 bases, with 9 bases between them. Germline V gene lookup returns CDR1 SNHLY and CDR2 FYNNEI. The CDR3 DNA sequence: TGTGCCAGCAGTGAGCGGGGCCTTGGCTACACCTTC. It encodes CASSERGLGYTF.

CDR3 protein: CASRGLMGGSSYEQYF. DNA of the CDR3: TGTGCCAGCAGAGGGCTTATGGGGGGGTCTTCCTACGAGCAGTACTTC. This sequence joins TRBV27 and TRBJ2-7, with 7 bases fitting TRBD2. The germline V gene encodes CDR1 MNHEY and CDR2 SMNVEV (reference sequence). This CDR3 comprises 16 residues. V was pared by 6 bases and J by 1 base, with 12 bases of the junction left unmatched.

V and J are TRBV25-1 and TRBJ2-3, with 11 bases that match TRBD2. V was clipped by 6 bases and J by 3 bases; unmatched bases: 5. This CDR3 has 15 residues. The germline CDR1 and CDR2 sequences are MGHDK and SYGVNS. The CDR3 coding sequence is TGTGCCAGCAGCACCGGGACTAGCGGTACAGATACGCAGTATTTT. Its translation: CASSTGTSGTDTQYF.

The gene calls are TRBV3-1 (or the pseudogene TRBV3-2) and TRBJ1-2, with no clear D. The CDR3 totals 15 residues. V was clipped by 3 bases and J by 4 bases, with 15 bases between them. Germline CDR1 LGHDT, CDR2 YNNKEL (reference sequence). The CDR3 protein is CASSHGNGRGYGYTF. The CDR3 DNA is TGTGCCAGCAGCCACGGAAATGGACGGGGCTATGGCTACACCTTC.

This clone has more than one count but fewer than ten. The rearrangement uses TRBV7-3 and TRBJ2-2; D gene uncertain. V dropped 6 bases and J dropped 0 bases, with 14 bases sitting between them. This CDR3 contains 16 residues. Per the germline V gene, CDR1 is SGHTA and CDR2 is FQGTGA. The CDR3 loop is CASSLGLSANTGELFF. As DNA, the CDR3 is TGTGCCAGCAGTTTAGGGCTTTCCGCGAACACCGGGGAGCTGTTTTTT.

The chain joins TRBV19 to TRBJ1-2; D gene uncertain. Trimming removed 7 bases at V and 5 bases at J, with 17 bases between. Germline V CDR1 and CDR2: LNHDA, SQIVND (reference sequence). The CDR3 sequence is 14 residues long. As DNA, the CDR3 is TGTGCCAGTACCGCCCTTCTAAGGAGTTATGGCTACACCTTC. Its protein is CASTALLRSYGYTF.

This clone was detected once. CDR3: CSVGVATPDEQFF. The CDR3, as DNA: TGCAGCGTTGGGGTAGCGACTCCCGATGAGCAGTTCTTC. This chain links TRBV29-1 with TRBJ2-1; D possibly corresponds to TRBD2 (5 bases). The germline CDR1 and CDR2 sequences are SQVTM and ANQGSEA. The CDR3 extends over 13 amino acids. The V end was cut by 4 bases, the J end by 8 bases, with 15 bases between.

The gene calls are TRBV10-2 and TRBJ2-1; tentative D call: TRBD2 (5 bases). V lost 3 bases to trimming and J lost 2 bases, with 14 bases between them. This CDR3 region has 16 residues. Germline CDR1 is WSHSY and CDR2 is SAAADI. The CDR3, as DNA: TGCGCCAGCAGTGACGGCAGGTCCGGGGCCTACAATGAGCAGTTCTTC. It encodes CASSDGRSGAYNEQFF.

This clone was counted once. The rearrangement joins TRBV2 to TRBJ1-2; 8 bases are shared with TRBD1. The J segment lost 6 bases and the V segment lost 6 bases, leaving 12 bases of the junction unmatched. This CDR3 has 15 amino acids. Germline loops: CDR1 SNHLY, CDR2 FYNNEI. CDR3 loop: CASSKGVRGRDGYTF. In nucleotides, the CDR3 is TGTGCCAGCAGCAAAGGGGTCAGGGGGCGAGATGGCTACACCTTC.

The genes are TRBV18 and TRBJ2-1; D might be TRBD1 (5 bases). CDR1 is KGHSH, CDR2 LQKENI, per germline. The CDR3 covers 14 residues. Trimming cost V 4 bases and J 6 bases, with 13 bases left between them. The CDR3 spells CASSLQAGRNEQFF. The CDR3 DNA reads as TGTGCCAGCTCACTCCAAGCAGGGCGCAATGAGCAGTTCTTC.

The rearrangement joins TRBV5-5 to TRBJ1-1, with TRBD1 matching over 7 bases. The V gene's germline CDR1 is SGHKS and CDR2 YYEKEE (reference sequence). The CDR3 sequence is 18 residues long. Germline trimming cut 6 bases from V and 4 bases from J; bases unmatched to any gene: 21. CDR3 sequence: CASNSPASHRGAATEAFF. Here the CDR3 DNA reads TGTGCCAGCAACTCCCCCGCGAGCCACAGGGGTGCAGCCACTGAAGCTTTCTTT.